Below, one TCR beta chain is given with its context. This specimen belongs to a study of T cell responses to AZD1222 COVID-19 vaccine. Looked up from germline, CDR1 is WNHNN and CDR2 is SYGVQD (reference sequence). The CDR3 runs to 13 residues. V lost 4 bases to trimming and J lost 3 bases, with 8 bases between them. Sequencing was performed with immunoSEQ multiplex PCR; in TCRdb, only in-frame clones are kept and a portion is missing. The table lists about 150,000 clones, approximately 90% of them singletons. This chain uses TRBV10-1 with TRBJ2-3; D perhaps matches TRBD1 (5 bases). The sequencing here drew on peripheral blood, taken 28 days after the second AZD1222 dose. The clonotype originates from an adult who received the AZD1222 COVID-19 vaccine. The CDR3 DNA follows: TGCGCCAGCAGTGCCGACAGAACAGATACGCAGTATTTT. Translated: CASSADRTDTQYF.